The 32 T cell receptor beta chains listed next were all sequenced from one sample in a study of beta chain features in type 1 diabetes. The entirety of the isolated RNA underwent reverse transcription, so expressed TCRB transcripts were sequenced. Profiled with immunoSEQ multiplex PCR; TCRdb holds only in-frame clones, not every one. The sample has around 430,000 clones, roughly 30% seen once. The sample was naive CD4+ T cells from blood. The receptors shown here come from a man aged 18 to 35 in good health.

This clone was observed a few times. The gene calls are TRBV4-1 and TRBJ2-1, with D possibly called TRBD1 or TRBD2 (5 bases each). The CDR3 runs 16 residues. Germline CDR1 is MGHRA and CDR2 is YSYEKL. The V and J ends lost 5 bases and 0 bases respectively, with 14 bases between them. CDR3 DNA sequence: TGCGCCAGCAGCTCGGGGCGGTATTCCTCCTACAATGAGCAGTTCTTC. Translation gives CASSSGRYSSYNEQFF.

This clone was observed once. The chain has TRBV6-5 and TRBJ2-1, with 7 bases aligning to TRBD1. The germline gives CDR1 MNHEY, CDR2 SVGAGI. There are 14 residues in the CDR3. The V gene end was trimmed by 4 bases and the J gene end by 5 bases; junction bases not matched to a gene: 5. CDR3 nucleotides: TGTGCCAGCAGTTTCGGACAGGTCGACAATGAGCAGTTCTTC. Translation gives CASSFGQVDNEQFF.

The chain carries TRBV9 and TRBJ2-2; D may match TRBD1 or TRBD2 (7 bases each). Germline CDR1 and CDR2: SGDLS and YYNGEE. V was clipped by 4 bases and J by 10 bases, with 23 bases between them. CDR3 length: 16 amino acids. The DNA of the CDR3 is TGTGCCAGCAGCCCCGGGAGGAGTCAGGGGGTCGTGGAGCTGTTTTTT. This codes for CASSPGRSQGVVELFF.

This clone was counted a few times. The chain employs TRBV7-6 and TRBJ2-5; 9 bases line up with TRBD1. Germline V CDR1 and CDR2: SGHVS, FNYEAQ. V lost 0 bases and J lost 5; bases outside the gene matches: 4. This CDR3 is 15 amino acids long. The CDR3 DNA is TGTGCCAGCAGCTTAGCCGCCGGGACAGGGGAGACCCAGTACTTC. Protein sequence: CASSLAAGTGETQYF.

This clone came up a few times. This sequence joins TRBV27 and TRBJ2-3; 9 positions agree with TRBD1. This CDR3 is 16 amino acids long. Trimming removed 5 bases from V and 8 bases from J; junction bases left unmatched: 14. Germline V gene data show CDR1 as MNHEY and CDR2 as SMNVEV (reference sequence). The CDR3 sequence is CASSPVPGQGLVTQYF. CDR3 bases: TGTGCCAGCAGTCCCGTCCCCGGACAGGGGCTGGTTACGCAGTATTTT.

This clone showed up just a few times. The same CDR3 is also encoded by other DNA sequences in this sample. The rearrangement uses TRBV7-2 and TRBJ2-6; D gene uncertain. CDR3 length: 15 residues. Per the germline V gene, CDR1 is SGHTA and CDR2 is FQGNSA. Trimming stripped 1 base from V and 1 base from J, with 5 bases between. CDR3 coding DNA: TGTGCCAGCAGCTTAGTGGGATCTGGGGCCAACGTCCTGACTTTC. Protein: CASSLVGSGANVLTF.

The rearrangement links TRBV10-3 to TRBJ2-1; D perhaps matches TRBD2 (6 bases). Trimming took 4 bases from V and 4 from J, leaving 14 bases between them. CDR3 length: 15 amino acids. Germline V gene data show CDR1 as ENHRY and CDR2 as SYGVKD. CDR3 DNA: TGTGCCATCAGTGCCCCTAGCGCTGCTTACAATGAGCAGTTCTTC. The encoded protein is CAISAPSAAYNEQFF.

This clone showed up just a few times. The chain employs TRBV9 and TRBJ2-3; 9 bases are a match to TRBD1. Looked up from germline, CDR1 is SGDLS and CDR2 is YYNGEE. This CDR3 region has 16 residues. With 0 bases clipped from V and 3 bases from J, the junction kept 5 bases outside the gene matches. The CDR3 loop is CASSVGTGAPTDTQYF. DNA of the CDR3: TGTGCCAGCAGCGTAGGGACAGGGGCCCCTACAGATACGCAGTATTTT. Full variable domain (remainder filled in from reference TRBV9 and TRBJ2-3): DSGVTQTPKHLITATGQRVTLRCSPRSGDLSVYWYQQSLDQGLQFLIQYYNGEERAKGNILERFSAQQFPDLHSELNLSSLELGDSALYFCASSVGTGAPTDTQYFGPGTRLTVL.

The chain couples TRBV30 to TRBJ2-6; D gene ambiguous. The germline V gene encodes CDR1 GTSNPN and CDR2 SVGIG (reference sequence). The CDR3 extends over 12 amino acids. Trimming left V 4 bases short and J 3 bases short, with 4 bases between. The CDR3 nucleotides read TGTGCCTGGACCCTTGGGGCCAACGTCCTGACTTTC. It translates to CAWTLGANVLTF.

This clone was seen more than once but under ten times. The rearrangement uses TRBV29-1 and TRBJ2-7; tentatively, D is TRBD2 (6 bases). The CDR3 runs 12 residues. V lost 7 bases and J 4 bases, leaving 14 bases between the germline ends. Germline lookup yields CDR1 SQVTM and CDR2 ANQGSEA. CDR3 DNA: TGCAGCGCAAGGGACTTCTGGTACGAGCAGTACTTC. This encodes CSARDFWYEQYF.

The gene calls are TRBV25-1 and TRBJ2-7; D gene unclear. Germline CDR1 and CDR2: MGHDK and SYGVNS. CDR3 length: 13 amino acids. The V gene lost 3 bases and the J gene lost 5 bases, with 11 bases spanning the gap. The CDR3 here is CASSDLSLHEQYF. CDR3 sequence (DNA): TGTGCCAGCAGTGATCTTAGTCTACACGAGCAGTACTTC.

V usage is TRBV7-9 and J usage is TRBJ2-5; 7 positions match TRBD1. The germline CDR1 and CDR2 sequences are SEHNR and FQNEAQ (reference sequence). The CDR3 is made up of 15 amino acids. V lost 6 bases and J lost 4; bases outside the gene matches: 11. CDR3 protein: CASRIGQAPRETQYF. The DNA of the CDR3 is TGTGCCAGCAGGATTGGACAGGCGCCTCGAGAGACCCAGTACTTC.

This clone was seen more than once but under ten times. This chain links TRBV7-2 with TRBJ1-5, with 10 bases identical to TRBD1. Trimming at V came to 4 bases and at J to 5 bases, leaving 2 bases not matched to a gene. The CDR3 is made up of 14 amino acids. The germline V gene has CDR1 SGHTA and CDR2 FQGNSA. CDR3 loop: CASSSDRGHQPQHF. CDR3 sequence (DNA): TGTGCCAGCAGCTCAGACAGGGGGCATCAGCCCCAGCATTTT.

This clone turned up a few times. In the same sample, other DNA sequences code for this CDR3. This CDR3 reads CASSLLASGANVLTF. The CDR3 DNA follows: TGTGCCAGCAGTTTACTGGCCTCTGGGGCCAACGTCCTGACTTTC. The rearrangement links TRBV28 to TRBJ2-6; no clear D gene. V gave up 2 bases and J gave up 0 bases, with 5 bases separating them. This CDR3 has 15 residues. Germline CDR1 reads MDHEN; CDR2 reads SYDVKM.

The rearrangement links TRBV30 to TRBJ1-5; a possible D gene is TRBD1 (6 bases). Between the trimmed V and J ends, which lost 3 bases and 2 bases, there was a span of 17 bases. In germline, CDR1 is GTSNPN, CDR2 SVGIG (reference sequence). This CDR3 is built from 16 residues. CDR3 DNA: TGTGCCTGGAGCCTAAGGGGGAGTTGGGGCAATCAGCCCCAGCATTTT. Amino acids: CAWSLRGSWGNQPQHF.

The rearrangement joins TRBV7-9 to TRBJ2-7; possibly TRBD1 for D (6 bases). Germline CDR1 is SEHNR and CDR2 is FQNEAQ (reference sequence). The length of the CDR3 is 13 residues. Trimming cost V 3 bases and J 3 bases, with 9 bases left between them. CDR3 bases: TGTGCCAGCAGCTTCCAACAGGGCTACGAGCAGTACTTC. This sequence encodes CASSFQQGYEQYF.

This clone has a handful of counts. The rearrangement links TRBV10-3 to TRBJ2-1, with 10 bases that match TRBD2. This CDR3 is built from 15 residues. Unmatched junction bases numbered 5, after V lost 6 bases and J lost 3 bases. CDR1 and CDR2 (germline): ENHRY, SYGVKD. The CDR3 region has the DNA TGTGCCATCAGGCAGACTAGCGGGCACTACAATGAGCAGTTCTTC. Protein sequence: CAIRQTSGHYNEQFF.

The chain recombines TRBV9 with TRBJ1-1; D ambiguous. The germline V and J ends were trimmed by 0 bases and 4 bases, with 10 bases remaining between them. CDR1 is SGDLS and CDR2 is YYNGEE in the germline V gene. This CDR3 spans 14 amino acids. CDR3 residues: CASSVGRGGTEAFF. The CDR3 bases are TGTGCCAGCAGCGTAGGGCGGGGAGGCACTGAAGCTTTCTTT.

This clone occurred a few times. The rearrangement uses TRBV10-3 and TRBJ2-6; maybe TRBD1 (6 bases). CDR3 length: 13 amino acids. Trimming removed 8 bases at V and 2 bases at J, with 7 bases between. Germline CDR1 and CDR2: ENHRY and SYGVKD. The CDR3 loop is CAIGGAGANVLTF. The CDR3 DNA is TGTGCCATCGGGGGCGCTGGGGCCAACGTCCTGACTTTC.

The chain carries TRBV4-1 and TRBJ1-5, with D possibly being TRBD1 (6 bases). This CDR3 region has 15 residues. CDR1 and CDR2 (germline): MGHRA, YSYEKL. The ends were cut back, 4 bases at V and 3 bases at J, with 13 bases in the middle. The CDR3 DNA reads as TGCGCCAGCAGCCTAGAGGACAGATCCAATCAGCCCCAGCATTTT. It specifies CASSLEDRSNQPQHF.

The chain combines TRBV29-1 with TRBJ1-4; 9 nucleotides align to TRBD1. The V segment lost 5 bases and the J segment 7 bases; nucleotides outside the gene matches: 5. Per the germline V gene, CDR1 is SQVTM and CDR2 is ANQGSEA. This CDR3 is built from 13 residues. The CDR3 sequence is CSVQQGAFEKLFF. The DNA for the CDR3 is TGCAGCGTTCAACAGGGGGCTTTTGAAAAACTGTTTTTT. The full variable domain, in which reference TRBV29-1 and TRBJ1-4 provide the parts outside the CDR3, is SAVISQKPSRDICQRGTSLTIQCQVDSQVTMMFWYRQQPGQSLTLIATANQGSEATYESGFVIDKFPISRPNLTFSTLTVSNMSPEDSSIYLCSVQQGAFEKLFFGSGTQLSVL.

This clone was counted only a few times. The chain links TRBV4-1 to TRBJ2-7; 9 bases map to TRBD1. V shed 1 base and J 3 bases; nucleotides not matched to a gene: 1. The germline V gene has CDR1 MGHRA and CDR2 YSYEKL. CDR3 length: 14 amino acids. The DNA of the CDR3 is TGCGCCAGCAGCCAAGGGGACAGGGTCTACGAGCAGTACTTC. This gives the protein CASSQGDRVYEQYF.

The genes are TRBV6-4 and TRBJ2-2; 8 bases fit TRBD2. The J segment lost 4 bases and the V segment lost 4 bases, leaving 5 bases of the junction unmatched. The CDR3 runs to 15 residues. Germline CDR1 MRHNA, CDR2 SNTAGT. The CDR3 nucleotides read TGTGCCAGCAGTGTTGGGACTAGTCTCACCGGGGAGCTGTTTTTT. This encodes CASSVGTSLTGELFF.

This clone has a handful of counts. The gene calls are TRBV5-1 and TRBJ2-1; 10 bases are shared with TRBD2. V shed 4 bases, J shed 4 bases, and the junction held 5 bases outside the gene matches. The germline CDR1 and CDR2 sequences are SGHRS and YFSETQ. This CDR3 comprises 15 residues. CDR3 bases: TGCGCCAGCAGCGCGGCTAGCGGGGGTTACAATGAGCAGTTCTTC. It yields the protein CASSAASGGYNEQFF.

This clone appeared a few times. The chain joins TRBV11-2 to TRBJ2-6; 7 nucleotides match TRBD1. Germline V gene data show CDR1 as SGHAT and CDR2 as FQNNGV. The CDR3 sequence is 17 residues long. The V and J ends lost 3 bases and 3 bases, in that order; junction bases with no gene match: 8. In DNA, the CDR3 is TGTGCCAGCAGCTTCCAGGGACAGACCAATGGGGCCAACGTCCTGACTTTC. Protein sequence: CASSFQGQTNGANVLTF.

The chain combines TRBV5-1 with TRBJ2-5, with D perhaps assigned TRBD1 or TRBD2 (5 bases each). This CDR3 is built from 14 residues. Trimming pared 5 bases from V and 7 bases from J, leaving 18 bases between. Germline lookup yields CDR1 SGHRS and CDR2 YFSETQ. CDR3 in amino acids: CASSPGLRRGTQYF. In DNA form, the CDR3 reads TGCGCCAGCAGTCCGGGGCTTCGACGTGGGACCCAGTACTTC.

J is TRBJ1-5 and V is TRBV2; D is undetermined. V lost 4 bases to trimming and J lost 1 base, with 8 bases between them. CDR1 and CDR2 from the germline V gene are SNHLY and FYNNEI. CDR3 length: 14 residues. The CDR3: CASSGTVSNQPQHF. The CDR3 bases are TGTGCCAGCAGTGGGACGGTGAGCAATCAGCCCCAGCATTTT. Complete variable domain (other parts from reference TRBV2 and TRBJ1-5): EPEVTQTPSHQVTQMGQEVILRCVPISNHLYFYWYRQILGQKVEFLVSFYNNEISEKSEIFDDQFSVERPDGSNFTLKIRSTKLEDSAMYFCASSGTVSNQPQHFGDGTRLSIL.

This clone has more than one count but fewer than ten. This CDR3 is CASSHRQTTDTQYF. The CDR3 region has the DNA TGTGCCAGCAGCCACCGCCAGACCACAGATACGCAGTATTTT. V and J are TRBV4-2 and TRBJ2-3, with D unresolved. V was shortened by 3 bases and J by 2 bases, with 9 bases between the two germline ends. Germline V CDR1 and CDR2: LGHNA, YNFKEQ. The CDR3 loop spans 14 amino acids.

This clone was counted between two and nine times. The chain joins TRBV7-8 to TRBJ2-7; D not resolved. Germline lookup yields CDR1 SGHVS and CDR2 FQNEAQ. The CDR3 is 15 residues long. Trimming shortened V by 1 base and J by 3 bases, and 13 bases separated the two germline ends. For the CDR3, the DNA is TGTGCCAGCAGCTTAGTTGTCGGAGTTGGCTACGAGCAGTACTTC. This encodes CASSLVVGVGYEQYF. Full variable domain (missing parts from reference TRBV7-8 and TRBJ2-7): GAGVSQSPRYKVAKRGQDVALRCDPISGHVSLFWYQQALGQGPEFLTYFQNEAQLDKSGLPSDRFFAERPEGSVSTLKIQRTQQEDSAVYLCASSLVVGVGYEQYFGPGTRLTVT.

This clone appeared a single time. The CDR3 protein is CASSHVNYEQYF. CDR3 nucleotide sequence: TGTGCCAGCAGCCATGTTAACTACGAGCAGTACTTC. V usage is TRBV14 and J usage is TRBJ2-7; D not resolved. Trimming left V 3 bases short and J 3 bases short, with 6 bases between. Germline CDR1 and CDR2: SGHDN and FVKESK. CDR3 length: 12 amino acids.

This clone turned up a few times. V and J are TRBV29-1 and TRBJ1-1; perhaps TRBD1 as D (6 bases). The CDR3 covers 12 residues. Trimming removed 7 bases at V and 4 bases at J, with 13 bases between. The V gene's germline CDR1 is SQVTM and CDR2 ANQGSEA. CDR3 in DNA: TGCAGCGGTACAGGGATCCTCACTGAAGCTTTCTTT. Protein product: CSGTGILTEAFF.

This chain joins TRBV30 and TRBJ2-1; TRBD2 agrees at 10 bases. Trimming at V came to 1 base and at J to 4 bases, leaving 1 base not matched to a gene. The CDR3 is 14 residues long. The V gene's germline CDR1 is GTSNPN and CDR2 SVGIG (reference sequence). CDR3 bases: TGTGCCTGGAGTGCACTAGCGGGATACAATGAGCAGTTCTTC. Protein product: CAWSALAGYNEQFF.